The 30 T cell receptor beta chains listed next were all sequenced from one sample in a study of OX40 agonist ivuxolimab in advanced cancers. Only in-frame clones appear in the TCRdb table, and some are missing; sequencing was by immunoSEQ multiplex PCR. The repertoire consists of about 20,000 clones, with around nine tenths occurring once and the leading ten covering 58%. The source material was CD4+ or CD8+ T cells sorted from blood, sampled in a trial of the OX40 agonist ivuxolimab. The origin of the receptors is an adult with an advanced solid tumor such as melanoma, head and neck, liver or kidney cancer.

Only a few counts were recorded for this clone. The chain links TRBV7-8 to TRBJ2-7; no firm D call. This CDR3 is built from 12 residues. Per germline, CDR1 SGHVS and CDR2 FQNEAQ. Trimming left V 1 base short and J 7 bases short, with 8 bases between. As DNA, the CDR3 is TGTGCCAGCAGCTTAGTTTTAACAGAGCAGTACTTC. Translation gives CASSLVLTEQYF.

The rearrangement joins TRBV30 to TRBJ2-2, with D possibly called TRBD1 or TRBD2 (5 bases each). The CDR3 contains 13 residues. Germline CDR1 reads GTSNPN; CDR2 reads SVGIG (reference sequence). The V and J ends lost 4 bases and 3 bases respectively, with 9 bases between them. The CDR3 loop reads CAWTLGDTGELFF. In DNA form, the CDR3 reads TGTGCCTGGACCCTGGGGGACACCGGGGAGCTGTTTTTT. Using reference TRBV30 and TRBJ2-2 for the parts outside the CDR3, the full variable domain is SQTIHQWPATLVQPVGSPLSLECTVEGTSNPNLYWYRQAAGRGLQLLFYSVGIGQISSEVPQNLSASRPQDRQFILSSKKLLLSDSGFYLCAWTLGDTGELFFGEGSRLTVL.

V usage is TRBV28 and J usage is TRBJ1-4, with TRBD1 identical over 11 bases. The CDR3 sequence is 13 residues long. V trimming: 10 bases; J trimming: 5 bases; junction bases outside the gene matches: 3. CDR1 MDHEN and CDR2 SYDVKM come from the germline V gene. The CDR3 spells CATGDRGNEKLFF. CDR3 nucleotide sequence: TGTGCCACTGGGGACAGGGGGAATGAAAAACTGTTTTTT. The entire variable domain, with the rest obtained from reference TRBV28 and TRBJ1-4, is as follows: DVKVTQSSRYLVKRTGEKVFLECVQDMDHENMFWYRQDPGLGLRLIYFSYDVKMKEKGDIPEGYSVSREKKERFSLILESASTNQTSMYLCATGDRGNEKLFFGSGTQLSVL.

The genes are TRBV7-2 and TRBJ1-1; tentatively, D is TRBD1 (6 bases). The germline V gene has CDR1 SGHTA and CDR2 FQGNSA. The CDR3 consists of 16 residues. The V gene lost 5 bases and the J gene lost 0 bases, with 16 bases spanning the gap. CDR3 DNA sequence: TGTGCCAGCAGCCAAGATATCAGGGGCCTGAACACTGAAGCTTTCTTT. It encodes CASSQDIRGLNTEAFF.

This chain joins TRBV2 and TRBJ2-7, with 9 bases aligning to TRBD2. The junction had 2 bases not matched to a gene; V was cut back by 1 base and J by 4 bases. CDR3 length equals 14 residues. Per the germline V gene, CDR1 is SNHLY and CDR2 is FYNNEI. The CDR3 bases are TGTGCCAGCAGTGAAGGCGGGGGGGCTTACGAGCAGTACTTC. Its protein is CASSEGGGAYEQYF.

V and J are TRBV2 and TRBJ1-1, with 7 bases matching TRBD1. V lost 4 bases, J lost 7 bases, and 6 bases stayed unmatched. The CDR3 runs to 13 residues. Germline assignment: CDR1 SNHLY and CDR2 FYNNEI. CDR3 in DNA: TGTGCCAGCAGTGGGGGCAGGGGGGATGAAGCTTTCTTT. This translates into CASSGGRGDEAFF.

This clone is judged medium-sized (0.01 to 0.1%). The genes are TRBV7-9 and TRBJ2-1; the D is unclear. The germline V and J ends were trimmed by 5 bases and 6 bases, with 17 bases remaining between them. This CDR3 contains 15 residues. Germline CDR1 is SEHNR and CDR2 is FQNEAQ (reference sequence). The chain's CDR3 is CASSPSVHRANEQFF. CDR3 coding DNA: TGTGCCAGCAGCCCCTCGGTCCATCGGGCCAATGAGCAGTTCTTC. Together with reference TRBV7-9 and TRBJ2-1, the CDR3 gives the full variable domain: DTGVSQNPRHKITKRGQNVTFRCDPISEHNRLYWYRQTLGQGPEFLTYFQNEAQLEKSRLLSDRFSAERPKGSFSTLEIQRTEQGDSAMYLCASSPSVHRANEQFFGPGTRLTVL.

This clone was found many times. The CDR3 region has the DNA TGTGCCAGCAGTTTATTAGGGAAGGCGGGACAGGGGGCATCTGGCTACACCTTC. Translated, it gives CASSLLGKAGQGASGYTF. The chain has TRBV27 and TRBJ1-2, with 12 positions matching TRBD1. The CDR3 runs 18 residues. Trimming removed 1 base from V and 7 bases from J; junction bases left unmatched: 13. Germline CDR1 reads MNHEY; CDR2 reads SMNVEV (reference sequence).

This clone was observed a few times. J is TRBJ2-1 and V is TRBV7-9; perhaps TRBD2 as D (5 bases). CDR3 length equals 15 residues. With 0 bases removed from V and 0 bases from J, the gap between germline ends came to 6 bases. Per germline, CDR1 SEHNR and CDR2 FQNEAQ (reference sequence). In DNA form, the CDR3 reads TGTGCCAGCAGCTTAGCGGGGAGCTCCTACAATGAGCAGTTCTTC. Translated: CASSLAGSSYNEQFF.

The chain employs TRBV4-1 and TRBJ1-2; D is possibly TRBD1 (5 bases). CDR3 size: 14 residues. Trimming removed 7 bases from V and 4 bases from J, with 16 bases in between. The germline V gene has CDR1 MGHRA and CDR2 YSYEKL. CDR3 residues: CASNPGEGTYGYTF. CDR3 DNA sequence: TGCGCCAGCAACCCCGGGGAGGGGACCTATGGCTACACCTTC.

The chain carries TRBV4-1 and TRBJ1-2; D is ambiguous. From germline, CDR1 is MGHRA and CDR2 YSYEKL. Trimming took off 1 base at V and 5 bases at J, with 11 bases between the two ends. The CDR3 loop spans 14 amino acids. The CDR3 loop is CASSQGPDGYGYTF. The CDR3 region has the DNA TGCGCCAGCAGCCAAGGACCCGACGGTTATGGCTACACCTTC.

The chain is built from TRBV7-6 and TRBJ2-1; 10 nucleotides line up with TRBD1. V lost 5 bases to trimming and J lost 5 bases; unmatched junction nucleotides: 9. This CDR3 contains 16 residues. Germline values: CDR1 SGHVS, CDR2 FNYEAQ. CDR3: CASSAPGQGIDNEQFF. The CDR3 DNA sequence: TGTGCCAGCAGCGCGCCGGGACAGGGGATCGACAATGAGCAGTTCTTC.

The gene calls are TRBV29-1 and TRBJ1-2; D gene uncertain. CDR3 length: 15 residues. Trimming took 1 base from V and 1 from J, leaving 13 bases between them. Germline CDR1 reads SQVTM; CDR2 reads ANQGSEA. The CDR3 sequence: CSVEVDPNLNYGYTF. CDR3 bases: TGCAGCGTTGAAGTTGACCCGAACCTTAACTATGGCTACACCTTC.

This clone came up a few times. The gene calls are TRBV7-9 and TRBJ1-2; D is unclear. Germline values: CDR1 SEHNR, CDR2 FQNEAQ (reference sequence). Trimming took 5 bases from V and 4 from J, leaving 11 bases between them. The CDR3 is 13 residues long. CDR3 sequence (DNA): TGTGCCAGCAGCCCGGCGGGTGCCTATGGCTACACCTTC. It translates to CASSPAGAYGYTF.

The chain combines TRBV4-1 with TRBJ1-5, with a tentative D call TRBD1 (5 bases). The CDR3 length is 17 residues. CDR1 MGHRA and CDR2 YSYEKL come from the germline V gene. Trimming removed 3 bases from V and 4 bases from J, with 19 bases in between. CDR3 region: CASSQDTGYFRNQPQHF. DNA for the CDR3: TGCGCCAGCAGCCAGGACACAGGATACTTTAGAAATCAGCCCCAGCATTTT.

The rearrangement links TRBV5-1 to TRBJ2-1; D unresolved. The CDR3 has 12 amino acids. The ends were cut back, 4 bases at V and 6 bases at J, with 8 bases in the middle. The V gene's germline CDR1 is SGHRS and CDR2 YFSETQ. The CDR3 DNA sequence: TGCGCCAGCAGCCCGGACCTCAATGAGCAGTTCTTC. It codes for CASSPDLNEQFF.

The V gene is TRBV30, the J gene TRBJ2-7; TRBD1 is a possible D gene (6 bases). Trimming removed 2 bases at V and 3 bases at J, with 11 bases between. The CDR3 length is 13 residues. Germline CDR1 and CDR2: GTSNPN and SVGIG (reference sequence). CDR3 nucleotide sequence: TGTGCCTGGAGTTTGGGACAATACTACGAGCAGTACTTC. Residues: CAWSLGQYYEQYF.

The genes are TRBV4-1 and TRBJ2-6; D gene ambiguous. The CDR3 is 18 amino acids. V shed 3 bases and J shed 3 bases, with 18 bases lying between them. The germline V gene has CDR1 MGHRA and CDR2 YSYEKL. This CDR3 reads CASSHDPTTTYGANVLTF. Written as DNA, the CDR3 is TGCGCCAGCAGCCACGATCCAACCACTACCTATGGGGCCAACGTCCTGACTTTC.

The chain combines TRBV13 with TRBJ1-2, with D possibly being TRBD1 (6 bases). This CDR3 region has 18 residues. Trimming removed 6 bases from V and 3 bases from J, with 26 bases in between. CDR1 and CDR2 (germline): PRHDT, FYEKMQ (reference sequence). The CDR3 reads CASRPRGGSWSTHYGYTF. The CDR3 nucleotides read TGTGCCAGCAGGCCAAGAGGGGGGTCCTGGAGTACTCACTATGGCTACACCTTC. Using reference TRBV13 and TRBJ1-2 for the parts outside the CDR3, the full variable domain is AAGVIQSPRHLIKEKRETATLKCYPIPRHDTVYWYQQGPGQDPQFLISFYEKMQSDKGSIPDRFSAQQFSDYHSELNMSSLELGDSALYFCASRPRGGSWSTHYGYTFGSGTRLTVV.

The chain couples TRBV30 to TRBJ1-4; no clear D. The V gene lost 1 base and the J gene lost 4 bases, with 10 bases spanning the gap. There are 14 residues in the CDR3. Germline V gene data show CDR1 as GTSNPN and CDR2 as SVGIG (reference sequence). The CDR3 sequence is CAWSETVFNEKLFF. The CDR3 nucleotides are TGTGCCTGGAGTGAAACGGTCTTTAATGAAAAACTGTTTTTT.

The J gene is TRBJ2-1, the V gene TRBV18; TRBD2 matches 11 bases. CDR3 length: 15 amino acids. Germline values: CDR1 KGHSH, CDR2 LQKENI. The V gene end was trimmed by 6 bases and the J gene end by 3 bases; junction bases not matched to a gene: 4. The CDR3: CASSPSGGHYNEQFF. CDR3 bases: TGTGCCAGCTCCCCTAGCGGGGGGCACTACAATGAGCAGTTCTTC.

This chain joins TRBV11-3 and TRBJ1-1; no clear D gene. The V gene lost 5 bases and the J gene lost 0 bases, with 13 bases spanning the gap. CDR3 size: 15 residues. Germline CDR1 reads SGHNT; CDR2 reads YENEEA. The CDR3 region is CASSPPRKVNTEAFF. The CDR3 bases are TGTGCCAGCAGCCCCCCAAGAAAAGTGAACACTGAAGCTTTCTTT. The full variable domain, rest sourced from reference TRBV11-3 and TRBJ1-1, is EAGVVQSPRYKIIEKKQPVAFWCNPISGHNTLYWYLQNLGQGPELLIRYENEEAVDDSQLPKDRFSAERLKGVDSTLKIQPAELGDSAVYLCASSPPRKVNTEAFFGQGTRLTVV.

The chain joins TRBV19 to TRBJ2-1; 15 positions match TRBD2. Per germline, CDR1 LNHDA and CDR2 SQIVND (reference sequence). This CDR3 is 15 amino acids long. Losses at the gene ends were 6 bases for V and 6 bases for J; bases not matched to a gene: 3. The CDR3 DNA follows: TGTGCCAGTAGCGGGACTAGCGGGGGGCCCAATGAGCAGTTCTTC. It yields the protein CASSGTSGGPNEQFF.

The rearrangement joins TRBV6-1 to TRBJ1-4; perhaps TRBD1 as D (5 bases). CDR1 and CDR2 from the germline V gene are MNHNS and SASEGT. The CDR3 runs 14 residues. Trimming took off 5 bases at V and 7 bases at J, with 14 bases between the two ends. CDR3 protein: CASSQGGFGEKLFF. The CDR3 DNA sequence: TGTGCCAGCAGTCAGGGTGGTTTCGGTGAAAAACTGTTTTTT.

This clone was seen only once. This chain connects TRBV29-1 to TRBJ1-5; D gene ambiguous. The germline gives CDR1 SQVTM, CDR2 ANQGSEA. The V gene lost 2 bases and the J gene lost 4 bases, with 6 bases spanning the gap. The CDR3 sequence is 12 residues long. The CDR3 loop reads CSVEWGNQPQHF. CDR3 nucleotide sequence: TGCAGCGTTGAATGGGGAAATCAGCCCCAGCATTTT.

V is TRBV6-4 and J is TRBJ2-7; 11 bases map to TRBD2. V lost 3 bases to trimming and J lost 3 bases; unmatched junction nucleotides: 1. This CDR3 contains 14 residues. CDR1 is MRHNA, CDR2 SNTAGT, per germline. CDR3 loop: CASSDLAGGYEQYF. The CDR3, as DNA: TGTGCCAGCAGTGATCTAGCGGGGGGCTACGAGCAGTACTTC.

The sample holds a few counts of this clone. The chain links TRBV7-4 to TRBJ1-5; no clear D. CDR3 length: 13 residues. The germline V gene encodes CDR1 SGHVT and CDR2 SQSDAQ. V lost 3 bases, J lost 4 bases, and 7 bases lay in between. The CDR3 DNA reads TGTGCCAGCAGCTTGAAAGAGAATCAGCCCCAGCATTTT. This encodes CASSLKENQPQHF. Full variable domain (outside the CDR3, taken from reference TRBV7-4 and TRBJ1-5): GAGVSQSPRYKVAKRGRDVALRCDSISGHVTLYWYRQTLGQGSEVLTYSQSDAQRDKSGRPSGRFSAERPERSVSTLKIQRTEQGDSAVYLCASSLKENQPQHFGDGTRLSIL.

The chain joins TRBV5-1 to TRBJ2-7; 10 bases are a match to TRBD1. The V gene end was trimmed by 4 bases and the J gene end by 3 bases; junction bases not matched to a gene: 4. The CDR3 length is 14 residues. Germline V CDR1 and CDR2: SGHRS, YFSETQ. The CDR3 spells CASSGDRGGYEQYF. CDR3 nucleotide sequence: TGCGCCAGCAGCGGGGACAGGGGAGGCTACGAGCAGTACTTC.

The chain employs TRBV6-4 and TRBJ2-3; D is undetermined. Trimming cost V 2 bases and J 2 bases, with 5 bases left between them. Germline CDR1 is MRHNA and CDR2 is SNTAGT. The CDR3 runs 13 residues. The DNA for the CDR3 is TGTGCCAGCAGTGACACCAACACAGATACGCAGTATTTT. Translating it yields CASSDTNTDTQYF.

This chain connects TRBV2 to TRBJ2-3, with 8 bases that match TRBD2. The junction had 14 bases not matched to a gene; V was cut back by 4 bases and J by 2 bases. This CDR3 has 18 amino acids. The germline V gene has CDR1 SNHLY and CDR2 FYNNEI. The CDR3 DNA reads as TGTGCCAGCAGTGGAAATAGCGGGGTGGGGGAAGACACAGATACGCAGTATTTT. Its protein product is CASSGNSGVGEDTDTQYF. The whole variable domain, filled in from reference TRBV2 and TRBJ2-3, reads EPEVTQTPSHQVTQMGQEVILRCVPISNHLYFYWYRQILGQKVEFLVSFYNNEISEKSEIFDDQFSVERPDGSNFTLKIRSTKLEDSAMYFCASSGNSGVGEDTDTQYFGPGTRLTVL.